A single sample is the source of the 9 T cell receptor beta chains below, sequenced in a study of T cell repertoires in cytomegalovirus infection. Each CDR3 protein is one row after TCRdb ran MiXCR on the reads. The table lists roughly 500,000 distinct CDR3 sequences, about 42% of them singletons. The antigens for these receptors are not known. This sample comprised cultured PBMCs, obtained from culture after CMV antigen stimulation. These TCRs come from a human donor in good health (CMV status not recorded). Some clones in this sample may be carry-over from other donors' samples.

This clonotype has more than one count but fewer than ten. This chain uses TRBV6-2 or TRBV6-3 with TRBJ2-1, with TRBD2 matching over 12 bases. The CDR3 has 17 amino acids. CDR1 is MNHEY and CDR2 is SVGEGT in the germline V gene. V shed 0 bases, J shed 4 bases, and the junction held 4 bases outside the gene matches. CDR3 in amino acids: CASSYSLAGGLYNEQFF. The CDR3 DNA is TGTGCCAGCAGTTACTCGCTAGCGGGAGGGCTATACAATGAGCAGTTCTTC.

The genes are TRBV20-1 and TRBJ1-1; D ambiguous. Germline V gene lookup returns CDR1 DFQATT and CDR2 SNEGSKA (reference sequence). Trimming took 0 bases from V and 6 from J, leaving 5 bases between them. The CDR3 consists of 11 residues. The CDR3 DNA reads as TGCAGTGCTAGAGATCTTGCTGAAGCTTTCTTT. It encodes CSARDLAEAFF.

This chain connects TRBV12-3 or TRBV12-4 to TRBJ2-6, with D possibly TRBD2 on 5 matching bases. The CDR3 totals 14 residues. The V end lost 8 bases, the J end lost 0 bases, and 8 bases lay between the germline ends. CDR3: CASARASGANVLTF. The CDR3 DNA reads TGTGCCAGCGCGAGGGCCTCTGGGGCCAACGTCCTGACTTTC.

Note on this clonotype: At one end the junction does not follow the germline gene, possibly because of a read error. The rearrangement uses TRBV19 and TRBJ2-1, with 11 bases aligning to TRBD2. The CDR3 is 16 amino acids. The germline V gene has CDR1 LNHDA and CDR2 SQIVND (reference sequence). CDR3 bases: TGTGCCAGTAGTATAGCGGTAGCGGGAGGGCCGTGGGAGCGGTTCTTC. Translated: CASSIAVAGGPWERFF.

The rearrangement joins TRBV12-5 to TRBJ1-2, with D tentatively TRBD1 (5 bases). Germline CDR1 LGHNT, CDR2 FRNRAP. The length of the CDR3 is 14 residues. With 3 bases removed from V and 7 bases from J, the gap between germline ends came to 15 bases. CDR3 bases: TGTGCTAGTGGTTTCAAGGGCCTGGGGGGTGGCTACACCTTC. This sequence encodes CASGFKGLGGGYTF. Full variable domain (remainder filled in from reference TRBV12-5 and TRBJ1-2): DARVTQTPRHKVTEMGQEVTMRCQPILGHNTVFWYRQTMMQGLELLAYFRNRAPLDDSGMPKDRFSAEMPDATLATLKIQPSEPRDSAVYFCASGFKGLGGGYTFGSGTRLTVV.

This clonotype was seen more than once but under ten times. The chain combines TRBV7-2 with TRBJ1-3; 7 positions agree with TRBD1. This CDR3 has 16 residues. The J segment lost 0 bases and the V segment lost 4 bases, leaving 6 bases of the junction unmatched. The germline V gene encodes CDR1 SGHTA and CDR2 FQGNSA. The CDR3 DNA sequence: TGTGCCAGCAGCTCAAGGACAGGACACTCTGGAAACACCATATATTTT. The encoded protein is CASSSRTGHSGNTIYF.

The chain recombines TRBV9 with TRBJ1-2; TRBD1 might be the D (6 bases). Trimming took off 0 bases at V and 8 bases at J, with 20 bases between the two ends. This CDR3 spans 16 amino acids. Germline values: CDR1 SGDLS, CDR2 YYNGEE. This chain's CDR3 is CASSVDPGALQEGYTF. For the CDR3, the DNA is TGTGCCAGCAGCGTAGATCCAGGGGCGCTTCAAGAAGGCTACACCTTC.

This chain links TRBV6-1 with TRBJ2-3; D call uncertain. CDR3 length equals 13 residues. The germline gives CDR1 MNHNS, CDR2 SASEGT. V shed 7 bases and J shed 1 base, with 9 bases lying between them. The CDR3 region is CASTPPGTDTQYF. In nucleotides, the CDR3 is TGTGCCAGCACCCCCCCGGGCACAGATACGCAGTATTTT.

The table lists this clonotype with a few counts. The rearrangement links TRBV2 to TRBJ2-1; D is ambiguous. The CDR3 contains 16 residues. V was pared by 3 bases and J by 5 bases, with 17 bases between. The germline V gene encodes CDR1 SNHLY and CDR2 FYNNEI. CDR3 loop: CASSDSRARRNNEQFF. For the CDR3, the DNA is TGTGCCAGCAGTGATAGCCGGGCTAGAAGGAACAATGAGCAGTTCTTC. The full variable domain, rest sourced from reference TRBV2 and TRBJ2-1, is EPEVTQTPSHQVTQMGQEVILRCVPISNHLYFYWYRQILGQKVEFLVSFYNNEISEKSEIFDDQFSVERPDGSNFTLKIRSTKLEDSAMYFCASSDSRARRNNEQFFGPGTRLTVL.